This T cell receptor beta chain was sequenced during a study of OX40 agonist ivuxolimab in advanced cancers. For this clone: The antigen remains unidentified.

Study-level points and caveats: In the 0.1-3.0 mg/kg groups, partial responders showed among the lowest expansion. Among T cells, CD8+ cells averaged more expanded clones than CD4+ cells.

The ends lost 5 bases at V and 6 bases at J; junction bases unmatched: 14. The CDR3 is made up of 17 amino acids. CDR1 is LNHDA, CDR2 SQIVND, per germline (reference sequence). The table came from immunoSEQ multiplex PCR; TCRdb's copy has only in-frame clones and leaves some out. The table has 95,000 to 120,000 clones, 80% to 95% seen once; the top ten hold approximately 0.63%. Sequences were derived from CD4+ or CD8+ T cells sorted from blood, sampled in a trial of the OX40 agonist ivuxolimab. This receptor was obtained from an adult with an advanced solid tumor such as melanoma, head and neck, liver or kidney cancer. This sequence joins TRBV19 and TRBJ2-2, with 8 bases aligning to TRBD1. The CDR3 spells CASSDSRGRGIPGELFF. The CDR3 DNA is TGTGCCAGTAGTGACTCCAGGGGGCGCGGGATCCCCGGGGAGCTGTTTTTT.